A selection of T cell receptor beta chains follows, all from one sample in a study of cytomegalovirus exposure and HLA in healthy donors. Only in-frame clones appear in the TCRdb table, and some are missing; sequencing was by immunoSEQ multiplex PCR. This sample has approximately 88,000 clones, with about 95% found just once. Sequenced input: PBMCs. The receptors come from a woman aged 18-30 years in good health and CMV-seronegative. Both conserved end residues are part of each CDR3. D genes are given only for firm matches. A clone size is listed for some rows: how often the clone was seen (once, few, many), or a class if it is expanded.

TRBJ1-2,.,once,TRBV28,CASSPGVGKDYTF,TGTGCCAGCTCCCCAGGGGTAGGGAAGGACTACACCTTC
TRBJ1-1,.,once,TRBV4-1,CASSQVGGGTEAFF,TGCGCCAGCAGCCAAGTGGGGGGGGGCACTGAAGCTTTCTTT
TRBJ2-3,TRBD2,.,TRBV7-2,CASSLLAGGADTQYF,TGTGCCAGCAGCCTCCTAGCGGGAGGGGCAGATACGCAGTATTTT
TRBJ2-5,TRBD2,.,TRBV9,CASSWSGRAGEETQYF,TGTGCCAGCAGCTGGAGCGGGAGGGCCGGAGAAGAGACCCAGTACTTC
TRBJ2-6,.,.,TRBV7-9,CASVWTASSGANVLTF,TGTGCCAGCGTTTGGACAGCCAGCTCTGGGGCCAACGTCCTGACTTTC
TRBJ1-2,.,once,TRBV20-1,CSAFLPRYTF,TGCAGTGCCTTTCTACCCCGCTACACCTTC
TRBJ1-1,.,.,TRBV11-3,CASSSQGDTEAFF,TGTGCCAGCAGCTCCCAAGGGGACACTGAAGCTTTCTTT
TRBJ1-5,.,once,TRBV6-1,CASSEAGGYSNQPQHF,TGTGCCAGCAGTGAAGCGGGAGGCTACAGCAATCAGCCCCAGCATTTT
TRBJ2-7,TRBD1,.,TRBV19,CASSRTGDASYEQYF,TGTGCCAGTAGCCGGACAGGGGATGCCTCCTACGAGCAGTACTTC
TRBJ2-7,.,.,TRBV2,CASSEASPYEQYF,TGTGCCAGCAGTGAAGCTAGCCCTTACGAGCAGTACTTC